This entry lists 2 T cell receptor beta chains sequenced from one sample in a study of cytomegalovirus exposure and HLA in healthy donors (dated by TCRdb to 2016 to 2017). The library was generated by the immunoSEQ multiplex PCR assay. For the multiplex PCR, a mixture combining 60 forward primers for TCR Vbeta segments and 13 reverse primers for TCR Jbeta segments was used. The source is immuneACCESS, and TCRdb retained only in-frame sequences with V and J called. Part of the clones is not carried over; for the studies checked, unresolved V genes explain less than half of this, and the remainder is unexplained. The sample profile shows 180,000 or so clones; 70% to 85% of them were found once. The ten biggest clones cover approximately 0.098% of the sample. Sequencing was carried out using PBMCs. The receptors here all came from a boy aged 2-15 years in good health and CMV-seronegative.

The rearrangement joins TRBV12-5 to TRBJ2-1, with D hard to call. Trimming removed 2 bases at V and 3 bases at J, with 5 bases between. The germline V gene encodes CDR1 LGHNT and CDR2 FRNRAP. The CDR3 length is 13 residues. The CDR3 spells CASGLSRYNEQFF. Here the CDR3 DNA reads TGTGCTAGTGGTTTGAGCCGCTACAATGAGCAGTTCTTC. The complete variable domain, with remaining parts taken from reference TRBV12-5 and TRBJ2-1, reads DARVTQTPRHKVTEMGQEVTMRCQPILGHNTVFWYRQTMMQGLELLAYFRNRAPLDDSGMPKDRFSAEMPDATLATLKIQPSEPRDSAVYFCASGLSRYNEQFFGPGTRLTVL.

This clone appeared a few times. The chain is built from TRBV2 and TRBJ2-1, with D possibly TRBD1 on 5 matching bases. This CDR3 spans 11 amino acids. Trimming took off 6 bases at V and 8 bases at J, with 8 bases between the two ends. CDR1 is SNHLY and CDR2 is FYNNEI in the germline V gene. In DNA, the CDR3 is TGTGCCAGCAGCTCCAGGGATGAGCAGTTCTTC. It encodes CASSSRDEQFF.